Given below is one TCR beta chain in context. Its cognate antigen is unknown. A read error is possible here, since a much larger clone lies one base away. Study-level points and caveats: The larger cohort examined one V-J beta rearrangement, not whole repertoires. Tumor memory CD4+ T cell TCR gene usage clustered with blood and lymph node memory CD4+ cells and lymph node naive CD4+ cells. Tumor Tregs overlapped most with tumor, then blood, naive CD4+ cells.

Constant-region reverse primers amplified full-length variable regions, followed by semi-nested Nested Universal Primer A PCR. Using its own MiXCR run on the 5' RACE reads, TCRdb lists one record per CDR3 protein. The sample lists 10,000 to 13,000 distinct CDR3 sequences, roughly a sixth seen once, with 3% to 4% in the top ten. Tregs were sorted as CD4+CD25+CD127-/low cells. The specimen sequenced was Tregs sorted from a lymph node. This sequence was found in a female donor with breast cancer.

The CDR3 is CANSEGGGYTF. The CDR3 DNA reads TGTGCCAACAGTGAAGGGGGTGGCTACACCTTC. V gene TRBV2 combines with J gene TRBJ1-2, with D perhaps TRBD1 (6 bases). This CDR3 is 11 amino acids long. CDR1 and CDR2 from the germline V gene are SNHLY and FYNNEI.